This TCR beta chain was found in a study of response to subunit inactivated influenza vaccine. Study findings and constraints: With each seasonal influenza vaccination, the authors suggested, few new T cells are recruited.

Each CDR3 protein gets one entry after TCRdb re-called the RT-PCR reads with MiXCR. In the table there are about 180,000 distinct CDR3 sequences, nearly 9.5% of which are singletons. In its sample, this clonotype was seen a few times. What it binds is unknown. Trimming shortened V by 6 bases and J by 0 bases, and 17 bases separated the two germline ends. Germline values: CDR1 DFQATT, CDR2 SNEGSKA (reference sequence). CDR3 length equals 15 residues. The specimen comprised non-naive T cells sorted from PBMCs, sampled on the day of vaccination. The chain couples TRBV20-1 to TRBJ1-1; perhaps TRBD1 as D (5 bases). This TCR was recovered from a man aged 50-60 years who received an inactivated influenza vaccine. The DNA of the CDR3 is TGCAGTGCATCTCCTCCGGGACGTTTGAACACTGAAGCTTTCTTT. This translates into CSASPPGRLNTEAFF.